This TCR beta chain came from a study of blood T cell repertoires in COVID-19. Study-level background: Some COVID-19 samples were acute and others convalescent; all came from the United States, Italy and Spain. T cells, B-cell-depleted T cells, or PBMCs supplied cDNA or gDNA.

Original analysis: The authors estimated nucleated cell counts from reference gene primer amplification. Generated by immunoSEQ multiplex PCR, the TCRdb table keeps only in-frame clones and is missing some. The V and J calls and clone size are taken from that table; D and trimming were inferred from the DNA. The repertoire has 200,000 to 250,000 clones, roughly four fifths of them found once; the top ten carry 6.5% to 9.5%. The CDR3 is made up of 19 amino acids. CDR1 is MDHEN and CDR2 is SYDVKM in the germline V gene. The V and J ends lost 6 bases and 0 bases respectively, with 24 bases between them.

This chain uses TRBV28 with TRBJ1-5; unclear D gene. Sequencing was done on a sample of peripheral blood. The receptor's source is an elderly woman with COVID-19, enrolled during active disease. CDR3 nucleotide sequence: TGTGCCAGCAGAAAGCCCCATCTCCTCCGCGCTTATAGCAATCAGCCCCAGCATTTT. It encodes CASRKPHLLRAYSNQPQHF. Combining the CDR3 with reference TRBV28 and TRBJ1-5 gives the whole variable domain DVKVTQSSRYLVKRTGEKVFLECVQDMDHENMFWYRQDPGLGLRLIYFSYDVKMKEKGDIPEGYSVSREKKERFSLILESASTNQTSMYLCASRKPHLLRAYSNQPQHFGDGTRLSIL.